These 29 T cell receptor beta chains were sequenced from one sample in a study of blood T cell repertoires in COVID-19. Measured with immunoSEQ multiplex PCR; TCRdb has only the in-frame clones, and not every one. Here the sample spans 100,000 to 150,000 clones, approximately 89% being singletons. Sequenced: peripheral blood. The receptors shown here come from a woman between 65 and 79 years old with COVID-19, enrolled during active disease.

The chain uses TRBV6-6 and TRBJ2-1, with a possible D match to TRBD1 (7 bases). The germline V and J ends were trimmed by 7 bases and 3 bases, with 16 bases remaining between them. Germline V gives CDR1 MNHNY, CDR2 SVGAGI (reference sequence). This CDR3 spans 15 amino acids. The chain's CDR3 is CASIQEGAVYNEQFF. The CDR3 nucleotides read TGTGCCAGCATACAGGAGGGGGCTGTCTACAATGAGCAGTTCTTC.

The chain carries TRBV6-6 and TRBJ2-2, with 8 positions matching TRBD1. The length of the CDR3 is 15 residues. Germline-derived CDR1 and CDR2 are MNHNY and SVGAGI (reference sequence). Trimming cost V 6 bases and J 5 bases; bases outside gene matches: 8. This chain's CDR3 is CASSRDRGGTGELFF. The CDR3 nucleotides are TGTGCCAGCAGCCGAGACAGGGGTGGGACCGGGGAGCTGTTTTTT.

The genes are TRBV13 and TRBJ2-7; the D gene is possibly TRBD2 (6 bases). Germline loops: CDR1 PRHDT, CDR2 FYEKMQ (reference sequence). This CDR3 is built from 14 residues. Trimming took 2 bases from V and 0 from J, leaving 8 bases between them. Written as DNA, the CDR3 is TGTGCCAGCAGCTTACTCGGGGGCTCCTACGAGCAGTACTTC. Its translation is CASSLLGGSYEQYF.

This clone occurred once. The chain joins TRBV12-3 or TRBV12-4 to TRBJ2-1; maybe TRBD1 (5 bases). This CDR3 comprises 13 residues. Between the trimmed V and J ends, which lost 6 bases and 3 bases, there was a span of 9 bases. The CDR3 region has the DNA TGTGCCAGCAGGTCCACAGGCTACAATGAGCAGTTCTTC. Its translation is CASRSTGYNEQFF.

This sequence joins TRBV7-3 and TRBJ2-1; D is uncertain. This CDR3 spans 14 amino acids. Between the trimmed V and J ends, which lost 2 bases and 3 bases, there was a span of 8 bases. The germline gives CDR1 SGHTA, CDR2 FQGTGA. The CDR3 DNA follows: TGTGCCAGCAGCTTAGGGCAGAGCTACAATGAGCAGTTCTTC. It encodes CASSLGQSYNEQFF.

The chain uses TRBV2 and TRBJ1-1, with a weak D call TRBD1 (5 bases). V was pared by 4 bases and J by 5 bases, with 11 bases between. The CDR3 contains 13 residues. The germline V gene has CDR1 SNHLY and CDR2 FYNNEI. CDR3 sequence: CASSVARGTEAFF. CDR3 DNA: TGTGCCAGCAGTGTCGCCCGGGGGACTGAAGCTTTCTTT.

The CDR3: CASSLKPGSYYGYTF. The DNA of the CDR3 is TGTGCCAGCAGTTTAAAACCGGGGAGCTACTATGGCTACACCTTC. The chain carries TRBV28 and TRBJ1-2; no definite D call. CDR1 MDHEN and CDR2 SYDVKM come from the germline V gene. This CDR3 has 15 amino acids. The V and J ends lost 2 bases and 3 bases respectively, with 13 bases between them.

The rearrangement joins TRBV28 to TRBJ2-7; 9 bases are a match to TRBD1. Looked up from germline, CDR1 is MDHEN and CDR2 is SYDVKM. The length of the CDR3 is 15 residues. V gave up 10 bases and J gave up 3 bases; unmatched junction bases: 13. CDR3 residues: CATRSRDRVLYEQYF. The DNA for the CDR3 is TGTGCCACCAGAAGTAGGGACAGGGTCCTCTACGAGCAGTACTTC.

V and J are TRBV5-1 and TRBJ1-4; 9 bases map to TRBD1. V lost 3 bases to trimming and J lost 0 bases; unmatched junction nucleotides: 6. The CDR3 length is 17 residues. The germline gives CDR1 SGHRS, CDR2 YFSETQ. This chain's CDR3 is CASSSRDRASTNEKLFF. CDR3 nucleotide sequence: TGCGCCAGCAGCTCCCGGGACAGGGCCTCAACTAATGAAAAACTGTTTTTT.

This clone appeared a few times. This chain uses TRBV30 with TRBJ1-6; perhaps TRBD1 as D (6 bases). The germline V gene has CDR1 GTSNPN and CDR2 SVGIG (reference sequence). The CDR3 spans 14 residues. Deletions cut 3 bases from V and 5 bases from J, with 11 bases between. CDR3 sequence (DNA): TGTGCCTGGAGACCGGGACATGATAATTCACCCCTCCACTTT. Amino acids: CAWRPGHDNSPLHF. Based on the CDR3 plus reference TRBV30 and TRBJ1-6, the full variable domain is SQTIHQWPATLVQPVGSPLSLECTVEGTSNPNLYWYRQAAGRGLQLLFYSVGIGQISSEVPQNLSASRPQDRQFILSSKKLLLSDSGFYLCAWRPGHDNSPLHFGNGTRLTVT.

V usage is TRBV16 and J usage is TRBJ1-5, with 8 bases fitting TRBD1. J was trimmed by 3 bases and V by 6 bases; bases with no gene match: 10. The germline CDR1 and CDR2 sequences are KGHSY and FQNENV. The length of the CDR3 is 16 residues. The CDR3 sequence is CASRFERGQDNQPQHF. In nucleotides, the CDR3 is TGTGCCAGCAGATTCGAACGGGGACAGGACAATCAGCCCCAGCATTTT.

This chain connects TRBV6-1 to TRBJ2-2; perhaps TRBD2 as D (7 bases). The germline V gene has CDR1 MNHNS and CDR2 SASEGT. The CDR3 sequence is 17 residues long. Trimming pared 2 bases from V and 4 bases from J, leaving 17 bases between. The CDR3 bases are TGTGCCAGCAGTGAACCCGGGGGGCGAAAGGGCACCGGGGAGCTGTTTTTT. Translation: CASSEPGGRKGTGELFF.

The rearrangement uses TRBV5-4 and TRBJ1-1; D unclear. This CDR3 comprises 15 residues. CDR1 and CDR2 (germline): SGHNT, YYREEE (reference sequence). V lost 3 bases, J lost 2 bases, and 14 bases lay in between. This chain's CDR3 is CASSYPSGGNTEAFF. The CDR3 region has the DNA TGTGCCAGCAGCTACCCGTCTGGCGGCAACACTGAAGCTTTCTTT.

The chain carries TRBV12-3 or TRBV12-4 and TRBJ1-1; D is possibly TRBD1 (5 bases). V lost 7 bases and J 2 bases, leaving 11 bases between the germline ends. The length of the CDR3 is 13 residues. CDR3 sequence: CASTPRVNTEAFF. CDR3 DNA sequence: TGTGCCAGCACCCCCAGGGTCAACACTGAAGCTTTCTTT.

The genes are TRBV12-3 or TRBV12-4 and TRBJ1-1; TRBD1 matches at 7 bases. V shed 5 bases and J 8 bases; nucleotides not matched to a gene: 8. There are 13 residues in the CDR3. CDR3 residues: CASSTGQTLEAFF. CDR3 bases: TGTGCCAGCAGTACGGGACAGACTCTCGAAGCTTTCTTT.

The chain has TRBV20-1 and TRBJ1-2; TRBD1 agrees at 8 bases. Germline CDR1 reads DFQATT; CDR2 reads SNEGSKA (reference sequence). Losses at the gene ends were 6 bases for V and 3 bases for J; bases not matched to a gene: 9. The CDR3 covers 14 residues. DNA for the CDR3: TGCAGTGCGAGTACCCCAGGGGGCGACTATGGCTACACCTTC. As protein: CSASTPGGDYGYTF.

The V gene is TRBV7-2, the J gene TRBJ1-2; possible D gene TRBD1, 6 bases. Germline assignment: CDR1 SGHTA and CDR2 FQGNSA. Trimming pared 4 bases from V and 5 bases from J, leaving 11 bases between. This CDR3 is built from 13 residues. The DNA for the CDR3 is TGTGCCAGCAGCTCCCCCCAGGGGTATGGCTACACCTTC. Amino acids: CASSSPQGYGYTF.

The rearrangement joins TRBV15 to TRBJ2-2, with 7 bases that match TRBD1. Trimming at V came to 3 bases and at J to 3 bases, leaving 1 base not matched to a gene. Germline V lookup: CDR1 LNHNV, CDR2 YYDKDF (reference sequence). The CDR3 has 14 residues. CDR3 nucleotide sequence: TGTGCCACCAGCAGTAGGGGGCACACCGGGGAGCTGTTTTTT. Translating it yields CATSSRGHTGELFF. Looking up the rest from reference TRBV15 and TRBJ2-2 gives the full variable domain: DAMVIQNPRYQVTQFGKPVTLSCSQTLNHNVMYWYQQKSSQAPKLLFHYYDKDFNNEADTPDNFQSRRPNTSFCFLDIRSPGLGDTAMYLCATSSRGHTGELFFGEGSRLTVL.

The J gene is TRBJ2-2, the V gene TRBV28, with D perhaps matching TRBD2 (5 bases). Trimming took off 7 bases at V and 8 bases at J, with 23 bases between the two ends. The germline V gene encodes CDR1 MDHEN and CDR2 SYDVKM. The CDR3 runs 16 residues. CDR3 sequence: CASTTLTANPGGELFF. DNA for the CDR3: TGTGCCAGCACTACTTTGACGGCCAACCCGGGGGGGGAGCTGTTTTTT.

The count of this clone is one. CDR3 sequence reads: CASSRQELGDEQYF. The CDR3, as DNA: TGTGCCAGTAGTAGACAGGAATTAGGGGACGAGCAGTACTTC. V usage is TRBV19 and J usage is TRBJ2-7; a weak D match, TRBD1 (6 bases). Trimming left V 4 bases short and J 5 bases short, with 15 bases between. The CDR3 length is 14 residues. CDR1 and CDR2 (germline): LNHDA, SQIVND (reference sequence).

The rearrangement joins TRBV3-1 (or the pseudogene TRBV3-2) to TRBJ2-4, with 13 bases that match TRBD2. J gave up 8 bases and V 4 bases, and 8 bases lay outside the gene matches. The V gene's germline CDR1 is LGHDT and CDR2 YNNKEL (reference sequence). This CDR3 region has 16 residues. The CDR3, as DNA: TGTGCCAGCAGCCGCCCACTAGCGGGGGGGCAGGACATTCAGTACTTC. Protein sequence: CASSRPLAGGQDIQYF.

The rearrangement uses TRBV15 and TRBJ1-4; D is uncertain. V gave up 5 bases and J gave up 0 bases, with 19 bases separating them. The length of the CDR3 is 18 residues. CDR1 is LNHNV, CDR2 YYDKDF, per germline (reference sequence). The CDR3 sequence is CATSGGRAAIATNEKLFF. CDR3 DNA sequence: TGTGCCACCAGCGGAGGGAGAGCAGCGATTGCAACTAATGAAAAACTGTTTTTT.

This clone was observed a handful of times. The chain combines TRBV2 with TRBJ1-1; tentative D call: TRBD1 (6 bases). Germline CDR1 and CDR2: SNHLY and FYNNEI. V lost 6 bases to trimming and J lost 5 bases, with 16 bases between them. The CDR3 spans 14 residues. CDR3 loop: CASRIGEGTTEAFF. The CDR3 nucleotides are TGTGCCAGCAGGATAGGGGAGGGGACAACTGAAGCTTTCTTT.

The chain recombines TRBV30 with TRBJ2-7, with TRBD1 identical over 7 bases. Germline lookup yields CDR1 GTSNPN and CDR2 SVGIG (reference sequence). CDR3 length: 13 amino acids. With 7 bases clipped from V and 0 bases from J, the junction kept 6 bases outside the gene matches. The CDR3 DNA reads as TGTGCCTCCGACAGGGCCAGCTCCTACGAGCAGTACTTC. It yields the protein CASDRASSYEQYF.

The V and J genes are TRBV9 and TRBJ2-5; weak D call: TRBD2 (5 bases). CDR3 length equals 13 residues. Trimming took 2 bases from V and 4 from J, leaving 9 bases between them. Germline CDR1 SGDLS, CDR2 YYNGEE. The CDR3 nucleotides read TGTGCCAGCAGCGTGGCTGGACTAGAGACCCAGTACTTC. It yields the protein CASSVAGLETQYF.

In its sample, this clone was seen once. The chain combines TRBV19 with TRBJ1-6, with unresolved D. The V end was cut by 2 bases, the J end by 5 bases, with 10 bases between. CDR3 length: 15 residues. Germline-derived CDR1 and CDR2 are LNHDA and SQIVND (reference sequence). The CDR3 region is CASSIPRRDNSPLHF. The DNA of the CDR3 is TGTGCCAGTAGTATACCACGGCGGGATAATTCACCCCTCCACTTT. Using reference TRBV19 and TRBJ1-6 for the parts outside the CDR3, the full variable domain is DGGITQSPKYLFRKEGQNVTLSCEQNLNHDAMYWYRQDPGQGLRLIYYSQIVNDFQKGDIAEGYSVSREKKESFPLTVTSAQKNPTAFYLCASSIPRRDNSPLHFGNGTRLTVT.

J is TRBJ2-5 and V is TRBV5-5; D might be TRBD1 (6 bases). The germline V and J ends were trimmed by 0 bases and 4 bases, with 13 bases remaining between them. The CDR3 is 15 residues long. Per germline, CDR1 SGHKS and CDR2 YYEKEE (reference sequence). The CDR3 coding sequence is TGTGCCAGCAGCTTGGAGGAGGCAGGGGCAGAGACCCAGTACTTC. Its protein is CASSLEEAGAETQYF.

The chain has TRBV10-1 and TRBJ1-3; a possible D gene is TRBD1 (6 bases). The germline gives CDR1 WNHNN, CDR2 SYGVQD (reference sequence). Trimming removed 8 bases at V and 4 bases at J, with 21 bases between. This CDR3 has 16 residues. The chain's CDR3 is CASLTCRGGAGNTIYF. The CDR3 DNA follows: TGCGCCAGCTTGACTTGTAGGGGGGGGGCAGGAAACACCATATATTTT.

The chain links TRBV6-2 or TRBV6-3 to TRBJ1-6; tentatively, D is TRBD1 (6 bases). Germline V gene lookup returns CDR1 MNHEY and CDR2 SVGEGT. The CDR3 is 18 amino acids. Trimming removed 5 bases at V and 9 bases at J, with 26 bases between. The CDR3 DNA sequence: TGTGCCAGCAGTCGTCCGGTACAGGGAAACGCGTTTTCTTCACCCCTCCACTTT. Its translation: CASSRPVQGNAFSSPLHF.